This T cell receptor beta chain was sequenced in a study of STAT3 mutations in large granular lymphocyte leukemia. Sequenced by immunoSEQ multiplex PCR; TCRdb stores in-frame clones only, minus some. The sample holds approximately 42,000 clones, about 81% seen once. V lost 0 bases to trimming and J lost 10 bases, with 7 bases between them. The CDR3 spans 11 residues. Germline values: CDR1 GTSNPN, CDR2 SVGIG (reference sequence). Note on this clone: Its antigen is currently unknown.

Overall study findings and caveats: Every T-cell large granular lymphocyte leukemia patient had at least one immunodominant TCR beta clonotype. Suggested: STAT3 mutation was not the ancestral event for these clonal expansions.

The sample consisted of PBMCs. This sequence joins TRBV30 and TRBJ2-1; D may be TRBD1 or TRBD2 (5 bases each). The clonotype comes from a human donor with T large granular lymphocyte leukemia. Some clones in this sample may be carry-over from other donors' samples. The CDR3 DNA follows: TGTGCCTGGAGTGTACGGGGCGAGCAGTTCTTC. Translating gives CAWSVRGEQFF.